This TCR beta chain stems from a study of molecular identifiers for immune sequencing clone quantification. Whole-study findings and limits: Spiked Jurkat TCR RNA originating from one cell could reportedly be identified amid more than 950,000 naive cells. Whereas naive cells kept under 1% of molecules in clones above 20 RNA copies, such clones held over 97% in effectors. Sharing of a barcode by identical TCR molecules could cause highly expanded clone sizes to be underestimated.

Sorting was used to obtain naive CD8 T cells (CD8+CD4-CCR7+CD45RA+). This CDR3 has 14 amino acids. V lost 8 bases and J lost 0; bases outside the gene matches: 4. The germline V gene has CDR1 SNHLY and CDR2 FYNNEI. TCRdb analysed the PCR reads with MiXCR anew, one entry per CDR3 protein. The sample includes around 100,000 distinct CDR3 sequences, 35% of them seen just once. As to this clonotype: Its antigen is currently unknown.

Source material: naive CD8+ T cells from blood, with Jurkat cell RNA spiked in. The sample's subset: FACS-sorted CD8+CD4-CCR7+CD45RA+ naive T cells. The sequence was collected from a human donor in good health. Some libraries in this study had Jurkat cell RNA spiked in. The rearrangement joins TRBV2 to TRBJ2-1, with 7 bases lining up with TRBD2. Here the CDR3 DNA reads TGTGCCAGCTGGAGCGGGAACTCCTACAATGAGCAGTTCTTC. Its protein is CASWSGNSYNEQFF.